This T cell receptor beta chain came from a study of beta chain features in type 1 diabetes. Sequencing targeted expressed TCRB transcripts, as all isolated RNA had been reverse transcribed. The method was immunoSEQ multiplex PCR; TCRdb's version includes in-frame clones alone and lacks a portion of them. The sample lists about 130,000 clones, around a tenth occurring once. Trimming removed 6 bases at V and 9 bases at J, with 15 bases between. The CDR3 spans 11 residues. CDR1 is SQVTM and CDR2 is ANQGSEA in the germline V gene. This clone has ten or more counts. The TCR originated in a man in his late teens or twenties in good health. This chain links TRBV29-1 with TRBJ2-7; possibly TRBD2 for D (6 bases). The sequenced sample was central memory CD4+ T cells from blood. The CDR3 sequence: CSVGEAGGQYF. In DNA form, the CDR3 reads TGCAGCGTGGGGGAGGCTGGCGGGCAGTACTTC.